This TCR beta chain was sequenced in a study of spatial heterogeneity in lung cancer. About the research overall: Each unique TCR and UMI combination was seen more than ten times on average in raw reads. Study-wide results and caveats: Ubiquitous expanded TCR counts tracked ubiquitous nonsynonymous mutations; regional expanded TCR counts tracked regional nonsynonymous mutations. Higher tumor mutation counts went along with higher counts of expanded intratumoral alpha and beta TCRs.

Time point meaning: sample taken at primary tumor resection. TCRdb fed the 5' RACE reads into MiXCR, producing one record per CDR3 protein. The sample consists of about 27,000 distinct CDR3 sequences, about 7% of them appearing once. Of note for this clonotype: Its antigen is unidentified.

The CDR3 loop spans 16 amino acids. Germline assignment: CDR1 MDHEN and CDR2 SYDVKM. Deletions cut 3 bases from V and 0 bases from J, with 12 bases between. Sequencing was performed on lung tumor tissue, taken at surgery. The TCR comes from a male donor with early-stage non-small cell lung cancer. The chain carries TRBV28 and TRBJ1-5; D may be TRBD1 (5 bases). CDR3 loop: CASSFWGMNSNQPQHF. As DNA, the CDR3 is TGTGCCAGCAGTTTTTGGGGGATGAATAGCAATCAGCCCCAGCATTTT.